This T cell receptor (beta chain) was sequenced in a study of shared clonotypes between healthy human individuals. V lost 5 bases, J lost 4 bases, and 10 bases stayed unmatched. The CDR3 spans 16 residues. Germline V gene lookup returns CDR1 MNHEY and CDR2 SMNVEV (reference sequence). Only in-frame clones appear in the TCRdb table, and some are missing; sequencing was by immunoSEQ multiplex PCR. Among 2 million to 3 million clones listed, approximately 90% were seen once. Input material: naive CD4+ T cells sorted from blood. The subset here: CD45RA+ positively selected. The gene calls are TRBV27 and TRBJ1-5; 8 nucleotides match TRBD1. The receptor's source is a man younger than 35 in good health. CDR3 DNA sequence: TGTGCCAGCAGTCCAACCGGGACAGGCTGGAATCAGCCCCAGCATTTT. This gives the protein CASSPTGTGWNQPQHF.